Ten or more counts support the clone carrying this TCR beta chain. Its cognate antigen is unknown. The junction does not match germline at one end; this may be a read error. Germline values: CDR1 SEHNR, CDR2 FQNEAQ (reference sequence). CDR3 length: 14 amino acids. TCRdb reprocessed the 5' RACE reads with MiXCR, giving one entry per CDR3 protein. Of some 31,000 distinct CDR3 sequences listed, approximately 4.5% are singletons. This entry is derived from a study of neurological immune-mediated disorders. General study findings and limits: HTLV-1-associated myelopathy had the most TCR clonal expansion, and multiple sclerosis had the least, less than healthy controls.

The chain combines TRBV7-9 with TRBJ2-1; 8 nucleotides line up with TRBD1. Sequencing input: PBMCs. The TCR originated in a man younger than 30 in good health. CDR3 in DNA: TGTGCCAGCAGCCCCGGGACAGGCTACACTGAGCAGTTCTTC. Amino acid sequence: CASSPGTGYTEQFF.